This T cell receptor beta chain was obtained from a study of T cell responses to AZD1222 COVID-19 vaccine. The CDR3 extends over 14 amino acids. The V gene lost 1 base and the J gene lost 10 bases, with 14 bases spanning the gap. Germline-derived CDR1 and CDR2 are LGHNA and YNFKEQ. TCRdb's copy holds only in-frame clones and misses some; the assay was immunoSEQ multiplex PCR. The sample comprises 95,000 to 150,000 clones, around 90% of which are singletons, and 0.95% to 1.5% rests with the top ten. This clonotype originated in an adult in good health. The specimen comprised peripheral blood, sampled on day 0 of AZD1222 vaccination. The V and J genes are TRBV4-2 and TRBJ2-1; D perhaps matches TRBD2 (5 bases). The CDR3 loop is CASSQGSLAGEQFF. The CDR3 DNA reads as TGTGCCAGCAGCCAAGGGAGTCTAGCCGGGGAGCAGTTCTTC.